This TCR beta chain emerged from a study of T cell repertoires in cytomegalovirus infection. Study in general: Public signatures in TCR beta pointed to CMV infection and matching HLA type.

From the reads, TCRdb called clonotypes with MiXCR, one entry per CDR3 protein. The top ten clones hold 45% to 75% of a sample with 69,000 or so distinct CDR3 sequences, about 30% of them seen once. This clonotype was picked up a small number of times. Its antigen remains unidentified. The sample in question was CD8+ T cells from cultured PBMCs, obtained from culture after CMV antigen stimulation. The clonotype was recovered from a human donor in good health (CMV status not recorded). Some clones in this sample may be carry-over from other donors' samples.

In nucleotides, the CDR3 is TGTGCCAGCAGTTGGACAGGGGTAGGGTCACCCCTCCACTTT. Residues: CASSWTGVGSPLHF. The chain is built from TRBV28 and TRBJ1-6, with TRBD1 identical over 9 bases. Germline CDR1 and CDR2: MDHEN and SYDVKM. V dropped 4 bases and J dropped 10; count of bases not matched to a gene: 5. This CDR3 spans 14 amino acids.